This T cell receptor (beta chain) was recorded in a study of T cells in Graves' hyperthyroidism and ophthalmopathy. The wider study: Pretreatment peripheral blood was obtained at initial diagnosis.

The TCR beta CDR3 regions underwent amplification using RNA transcripts as the source. The HTBI primer set drove a first-round RT-PCR of the TCR CDR3. One entry per CDR3 protein, called by TCRdb with MiXCR from the multiplex PCR reads. Of about 420,000 distinct CDR3 sequences in the sample, approximately 14% were seen once. Patients with uncontrolled infections, other autoimmune diseases, pregnancy or lactation were excluded. Each diagnosis drew on symptoms, thyroxine, TRAb, thyroid ultrasound and orbital computed tomography findings. Isolation of PBMCs was performed on 8.5 to 10 ml fresh peripheral blood. Points on this clonotype: Germline is not matched at one junction end, which may reflect a read error.

Looked up from germline, CDR1 is SGHAT and CDR2 is FQNNGV. The CDR3 loop spans 18 amino acids. The sequence derives from a woman between 18 and 29 years old with Graves' hyperthyroidism. The chain joins TRBV11-2 to TRBJ2-7, with TRBD2 identical over 8 bases. The sample comprised blood. DNA for the CDR3: TGTGCCAGCAGCTTAGATCTTACTAGCGGTTTAAACTCCTACGAGCGGTACTTC. Translating it yields CASSLDLTSGLNSYERYF.